This TCR beta chain appears in the sequencing data of a study of shared T cell receptors in the human thymus. Some clones are missing from TCRdb's copy, which holds only in-frame ones; the method was immunoSEQ multiplex PCR. The sample carries hundreds of thousands of clones, over 75% recorded once. Germline V gene lookup returns CDR1 MNHEY and CDR2 SMNVEV (reference sequence). The CDR3 has 15 residues. V dropped 5 bases and J dropped 0 bases, with 11 bases sitting between them. This sample also appeared in a second study, on human thymus T cells. That source notes: The people who donated were healthy Finnish babies having corrective surgery for congenital heart defects. During corrective heart surgery, resections were taken, and the thymus tissue came from them. What related research reported was that thymic repertoires overlapped highly among unrelated individuals.

V usage is TRBV27 and J usage is TRBJ2-1; no reliable D call. Sequenced: thymocytes. This sequence originates from a boy under three years old with a congenital heart defect. CDR3 nucleotides: TGTGCCAGCAGTCTCACGGTGAGCTCCTACAATGAGCAGTTCTTC. This translates into CASSLTVSSYNEQFF.